A single T cell receptor beta chain is shown here with its context. By sample share, this clone is large (0.1 to 1%). This receptor's antigen is unknown. No base quality values were provided; no much bigger clone lies one nucleotide off. This sample was taken from a study of OX40 agonist ivuxolimab in advanced cancers. As for the study more broadly: Ivuxolimab, which targeted the costimulatory receptor OX40 (CD134), was an agonistic, fully human IgG2 monoclonal antibody. Intravenous ivuxolimab was administered to patients every 2 weeks at six dose levels: 0.01, 0.1, 0.3, 1.5, 3 and 10 mg/kg. Of the roughly 51 dose-escalation patients, hepatocellular carcinoma was present in 19, melanoma in roughly 15, renal cell carcinoma in 9 and head and neck cancer in 9. The purpose of peripheral TCRbeta sequencing was to test whether ivuxolimab changed TCR sequence diversity and led to clonal T-cell expansion. Patients were allowed to have had prior anti-PD-1, anti-PD-L1 or anti-CTLA-4 therapy, and approximately 40% of the dose-escalation patients had previously received checkpoint inhibitors. Partial responses occurred in three dose-escalation patients, of whom one had hepatocellular carcinoma and two had cutaneous melanoma. The paper describes the monotherapy dose-escalation part (N of about 47 patients) of the phase I trial of ivuxolimab. A male proportion of 82.7% and a mean age of 60 years, ranging from about 23 to 90, were recorded for the dose-escalation cohort. What the study reported, not specific to this receptor: At doses of 0.1 to 3.0 mg/kg, clonal expansion of both CD4+ and CD8+ T cells in blood was seen between baseline and week 6. Partial responders in the 0.1-3.0 mg/kg groups had among the lowest normalized peripheral clonal expansion, especially among CD8+ T cells. The antigen specificity of the peripheral T cells that underwent clonal expansion was not determined. On average, CD8+ T cells showed more expanded clones than CD4+ T cells after ivuxolimab. Low levels of normalized T-cell clonal expansion were also seen in some patients who did not respond.

Patients with a history of autoimmune disease or receiving systemic immunosuppression were excluded from the trial. Peripheral blood for TCR sequencing was drawn from every dose cohort at baseline, at cycle 4 day 1 and at cycle 7 day 1. The samples were drawn from a first-in-human, open-label, multicenter phase I dose-escalation trial of ivuxolimab. Adults with locally advanced or metastatic melanoma, renal cell, hepatocellular, or head and neck squamous cell carcinoma were enrolled in the trial. Before TCR sequencing, CD4+ T cells and CD8+ T cells were sorted from peripheral blood as separate populations. Genomic DNA was extracted from sorted cells for sequencing of the TCRbeta CDR3 region. The immunoSEQ Assay was used for sequencing of TCRbeta CDR3 regions. Imported from immuneACCESS, the table was reduced by TCRdb to in-frame sequences with V and J called. These copies leave out some clones; in studies compared against another copy, an unresolved V gene accounts for under half, and the cause of the remainder is not known. The sample records under 40,000 clones, 85% to 90% of which are singletons. The ten largest account for roughly 34% of the sample.

The sequences come from CD4+ or CD8+ T cells sorted from blood, collected in a trial of the OX40 agonist ivuxolimab. The sequence was collected from an adult with an advanced solid tumor such as melanoma, head and neck, liver or kidney cancer.

The CDR3 is CASSTGQKNTEAFF. The DNA sequence is given as TGTGCCAGCAGTACAGGACAGAAAAACACTGAAGCTTTCTTT. The chain was built from TRBV28 and TRBJ1-1; 6 matching bases give a weak D call of TRBD1. The CDR3 has 14 amino acids, counting the end cysteine and phenylalanine. Solely the CDR3 DNA is kept, with 42 bases framed from the first base. From a lookup of the germline V gene, CDR1 and CDR2 are MDHEN and SYDVKM. V is pared back by 5 bases and J by 2 bases, with 12 bases lying between the germline termini. The full variable domain, completed from the reference TRBV28 and TRBJ1-1 proteins outside the CDR3, reads DVKVTQSSRYLVKRTGEKVFLECVQDMDHENMFWYRQDPGLGLRLIYFSYDVKMKEKGDIPEGYSVSREKKERFSLILESASTNQTSMYLCASSTGQKNTEAFFGQGTRLTVV.